The present TCR beta chain was sequenced within a study of blood T cell repertoires in COVID-19. How the authors handled the data: It was from reference gene primer amplification that nucleated cell counts were estimated. Using immunoSEQ multiplex PCR, the repertoire was profiled, and TCRdb retains in-frame clones only, with some absent. V, J and clone size were drawn from that table, and D and trimming were deduced from the DNA. The table includes about 93,000 clones, 90% detected once. Sequencing was performed on peripheral blood. The clonotype comes from a human donor with active COVID-19. The donor label of this sample is uncertain.

CDR3 in DNA: TGCAGTGCTAGTGAACGGACTGGCCGGGATACGCAGTATTTT. It is translated as CSASERTGRDTQYF. V gene TRBV20-1 combines with J gene TRBJ2-3; TRBD2 is a possible D gene (5 bases). Germline V gives CDR1 DFQATT, CDR2 SNEGSKA (reference sequence). Trimming stripped 3 bases from V and 6 bases from J, with 16 bases between. The CDR3 runs 14 residues.